Shown below are 26 T cell receptor beta chains from a single sample sequenced in a study of T cell responses to AZD1222 COVID-19 vaccine. Measured with immunoSEQ multiplex PCR; TCRdb has only the in-frame clones, and not every one. The sample records approximately 67,000 clones, 80% to 85% being singletons. The material was peripheral blood, obtained on day 0 of AZD1222 vaccination. The receptors were sampled from an adult in good health.

This chain joins TRBV12-5 and TRBJ1-1, with D perhaps TRBD1 (6 bases). CDR1 and CDR2 from the germline V gene are LGHNT and FRNRAP. Trimming took off 2 bases at V and 1 base at J, with 11 bases between the two ends. The CDR3 consists of 15 residues. CDR3: CASGLQRGQNTEAFF. CDR3 DNA: TGTGCTAGTGGTTTGCAAAGGGGACAGAACACTGAAGCTTTCTTT.

The chain links TRBV21-1 to TRBJ2-7; the DNA was not used to check the table's D call, TRBD2. TRBV21-1 is shown as a pseudogene. This CDR3 has 17 amino acids. The CDR3 reads CASTQPGLAGGPHEQYF. CDR3 in DNA: TGTGCCAGCACCCAACCCGGACTAGCGGGAGGGCCACACGAGCAGTACTTC.

This clone was seen more than once but under ten times. The chain couples TRBV4-3 to TRBJ1-2; D gene ambiguous. The CDR3 contains 13 residues. CDR1 and CDR2 (germline): LGHNA, YSLEER. Trimming removed 1 base at V and 4 bases at J, with 7 bases between. CDR3 sequence reads: CASSQVPVYGYTF. The DNA for the CDR3 is TGCGCCAGCAGCCAAGTCCCAGTCTATGGCTACACCTTC.

The chain uses TRBV19 and TRBJ1-1; no definite D call. Germline loops: CDR1 LNHDA, CDR2 SQIVND (reference sequence). Trimming pared 1 base from V and 0 bases from J, leaving 12 bases between. CDR3 length: 16 amino acids. Here the CDR3 DNA reads TGTGCCAGTAGTATAGCTCTGTTTGGGGTGAACACTGAAGCTTTCTTT. This translates into CASSIALFGVNTEAFF.

The CDR3 region has the DNA TGTGCCAGCAGTGCGACCGGGGGCTACGAGCAGTACTTC. Translating it yields CASSATGGYEQYF. The V call is TRBV2, the J call TRBJ2-7, with D possibly being TRBD2 (6 bases). Germline V gene lookup returns CDR1 SNHLY and CDR2 FYNNEI. V lost 4 bases and J 3 bases, leaving 10 bases between the germline ends. The CDR3 is 13 residues long.

The CDR3: CAWSVHRDEQYF. The CDR3 nucleotides read TGTGCCTGGAGTGTACACAGGGACGAGCAGTACTTC. The genes are TRBV30 and TRBJ2-7; weak D call: TRBD1 (6 bases). The CDR3 runs to 12 residues. Germline values: CDR1 GTSNPN, CDR2 SVGIG (reference sequence). V was shortened by 0 bases and J by 5 bases, with 8 bases between the two germline ends.

The chain links TRBV7-9 to TRBJ1-1; a possible D gene is TRBD1 (6 bases). The CDR3 extends over 16 amino acids. Germline V gene data show CDR1 as SEHNR and CDR2 as FQNEAQ (reference sequence). Trimming shortened V by 2 bases and J by 5 bases, and 18 bases separated the two germline ends. This CDR3 reads CASSLIWVYQGTEAFF. The CDR3 bases are TGTGCCAGCAGCTTAATTTGGGTATATCAGGGGACTGAAGCTTTCTTT.

The chain employs TRBV18 and TRBJ1-4, with TRBD1 matching over 9 bases. Looked up from germline, CDR1 is KGHSH and CDR2 is LQKENI. The trim removed 3 bases at V and 5 bases at J, leaving 4 bases unmatched. CDR3 size: 15 residues. The CDR3: CASSPNRGQNEKLFF. CDR3 in DNA: TGTGCCAGCTCACCCAACAGGGGGCAGAATGAAAAACTGTTTTTT.

The CDR3 DNA reads TGTGCCTGGACCAGGACAGGCTCTAACTATGGCTACACCTTC. It translates to CAWTRTGSNYGYTF. This rearrangement joins TRBV30 to TRBJ1-2; TRBD1 matches at 7 bases. Germline trimming cut 4 bases from V and 0 bases from J; bases unmatched to any gene: 5. Germline loops: CDR1 GTSNPN, CDR2 SVGIG (reference sequence). The CDR3 has 14 amino acids.

In this sample, this clone turned up once. DNA for the CDR3: TGTGCCAGTACAGGGACAACCGGGGAGCTGTTTTTT. It codes for CASTGTTGELFF. This chain links TRBV19 with TRBJ2-2, with D possibly TRBD1 on 6 matching bases. Trimming left V 7 bases short and J 5 bases short, with 8 bases between. Germline CDR1 LNHDA, CDR2 SQIVND (reference sequence). There are 12 residues in the CDR3.

The genes are TRBV24-1 and TRBJ2-1; D call uncertain. V was pared by 0 bases and J by 7 bases, with 9 bases between. Germline V gene sequence: CDR1 KGHDR, CDR2 SFDVKD. The CDR3 runs to 14 residues. CDR3 residues: CATSDLLGSNEQFF. Written as DNA, the CDR3 is TGTGCCACCAGTGATTTGTTAGGGTCGAATGAGCAGTTCTTC.

In regard to this clone: The sample contains more than one DNA sequence encoding this CDR3. This rearrangement joins TRBV7-9 to TRBJ2-1, with 7 nucleotides matching TRBD2. This CDR3 region has 15 residues. From germline, CDR1 is SEHNR and CDR2 FQNEAQ (reference sequence). V shed 3 bases, J shed 3 bases, and the junction held 5 bases outside the gene matches. CDR3 bases: TGTGCCAGCAGCTTGACGGGCGGGAGCTACAATGAGCAGTTCTTC. Translating it yields CASSLTGGSYNEQFF.

The CDR3 is CASRWASTDTQYF. The CDR3 DNA sequence: TGTGCCAGCAGATGGGCTAGCACAGATACGCAGTATTTT. This chain joins TRBV28 and TRBJ2-3; D not resolved. CDR1 and CDR2 from the germline V gene are MDHEN and SYDVKM. V dropped 6 bases and J dropped 0 bases, with 7 bases sitting between them. The CDR3 is 13 amino acids.

The rearrangement joins TRBV7-9 to TRBJ1-4; 7 bases line up with TRBD1. This CDR3 spans 15 amino acids. Germline V lookup: CDR1 SEHNR, CDR2 FQNEAQ (reference sequence). With V trimmed by 5 bases and J by 0 bases, 3 bases remained unmatched. This CDR3 reads CASSPQGATNEKLFF. The CDR3 nucleotides are TGTGCCAGCAGCCCCCAGGGGGCAACTAATGAAAAACTGTTTTTT.

The chain uses TRBV7-2 and TRBJ2-1; tentatively, D is TRBD1 (5 bases). V was cut by 1 base and J by 2 bases, with 9 bases left in between. Germline V gene lookup returns CDR1 SGHTA and CDR2 FQGNSA. CDR3 length: 15 amino acids. CDR3 DNA sequence: TGTGCCAGCAGCTTAGAAGGGGCCCCCTACAATGAGCAGTTCTTC. Encoded protein: CASSLEGAPYNEQFF.

V and J are TRBV5-1 and TRBJ1-6, with 7 bases fitting TRBD1. The CDR3 extends over 16 amino acids. V dropped 0 bases and J dropped 10; count of bases not matched to a gene: 10. Germline V CDR1 and CDR2: SGHRS, YFSETQ. CDR3 DNA: TGCGCCAGCAGCTTGGCTGACAGGGTAGGGGGATCACCCCTCCACTTT. This sequence encodes CASSLADRVGGSPLHF. Combining the CDR3 with reference TRBV5-1 and TRBJ1-6 gives the whole variable domain KAGVTQTPRYLIKTRGQQVTLSCSPISGHRSVSWYQQTPGQGLQFLFEYFSETQRNKGNFPGRFSGRQFSNSRSEMNVSTLELGDSALYLCASSLADRVGGSPLHFGNGTRLTVT.

The V and J genes are TRBV7-9 and TRBJ1-4; tentative D call: TRBD1 (5 bases). The CDR3 loop spans 14 amino acids. The germline gives CDR1 SEHNR, CDR2 FQNEAQ (reference sequence). Deletions cut 9 bases from V and 7 bases from J, with 18 bases between. Here the CDR3 reads CASSAGAGGEKLFF. CDR3 DNA sequence: TGTGCCAGTTCGGCGGGCGCCGGGGGTGAAAAACTGTTTTTT.

The chain carries TRBV9 and TRBJ2-5, with D hard to call. Germline assignment: CDR1 SGDLS and CDR2 YYNGEE. The germline V and J ends were trimmed by 0 bases and 3 bases, with 6 bases remaining between them. The CDR3 runs to 13 residues. CDR3 sequence (DNA): TGTGCCAGCAGCGTAGGAACCGAAGAGACCCAGTACTTC. Translated: CASSVGTEETQYF.

The chain employs TRBV5-1 and TRBJ1-4; maybe TRBD1 (6 bases). This CDR3 comprises 15 residues. Per germline, CDR1 SGHRS and CDR2 YFSETQ. V was pared by 4 bases and J by 5 bases, with 15 bases between. The CDR3 here is CASSKGQFANEKLFF. Here the CDR3 DNA reads TGCGCCAGCAGCAAAGGACAGTTCGCCAATGAAAAACTGTTTTTT. Based on the CDR3 plus reference TRBV5-1 and TRBJ1-4, the full variable domain is KAGVTQTPRYLIKTRGQQVTLSCSPISGHRSVSWYQQTPGQGLQFLFEYFSETQRNKGNFPGRFSGRQFSNSRSEMNVSTLELGDSALYLCASSKGQFANEKLFFGSGTQLSVL.

This clone was found once. The genes are TRBV5-1 and TRBJ1-4; D remains ambiguous. V lost 6 bases and J 0 bases, leaving 12 bases between the germline ends. Germline V CDR1 and CDR2: SGHRS, YFSETQ. The CDR3 is 15 amino acids. The CDR3 loop is CASKGSSSTNEKLFF. The CDR3 DNA is TGCGCCAGCAAGGGCTCGTCTTCAACTAATGAAAAACTGTTTTTT.

This sequence joins TRBV18 and TRBJ2-1, with 9 nucleotides matching TRBD2. Per the germline V gene, CDR1 is KGHSH and CDR2 is LQKENI. CDR3 size: 14 residues. Trimming cost V 3 bases and J 7 bases; bases outside gene matches: 4. The CDR3 spells CASSPSGRRNEQFF. DNA for the CDR3: TGTGCCAGCTCACCTAGCGGGAGAAGGAATGAGCAGTTCTTC.

V is TRBV7-3 and J is TRBJ2-1; D is perhaps TRBD1 (5 bases). V lost 6 bases and J lost 7, with 25 bases in between. The germline gives CDR1 SGHTA, CDR2 FQGTGA. The CDR3 loop spans 17 amino acids. Here the CDR3 DNA reads TGTGCCAGCAGTCCAGGGTGGGGCCAAATGCGTGAGAATGAGCAGTTCTTC. This sequence encodes CASSPGWGQMRENEQFF.

The chain combines TRBV5-5 with TRBJ1-2; D gene ambiguous. The CDR3 sequence is 16 residues long. The germline V gene has CDR1 SGHKS and CDR2 YYEKEE (reference sequence). V lost 3 bases, J lost 2 bases, and 17 bases lay in between. The CDR3: CASSSSAAVQNYGYTF. CDR3 coding DNA: TGTGCCAGCAGCTCCTCCGCGGCAGTTCAGAACTATGGCTACACCTTC.

The chain is built from TRBV9 and TRBJ2-1, with 12 positions matching TRBD2. The germline CDR1 and CDR2 sequences are SGDLS and YYNGEE. With V trimmed by 3 bases and J by 4 bases, 8 bases remained unmatched. CDR3 length: 17 residues. The CDR3 bases are TGTGCCAGCAGCGGGACTAGCGGGGTTGGCGAGTACAATGAGCAGTTCTTC. Its protein product is CASSGTSGVGEYNEQFF.

The chain joins TRBV5-1 to TRBJ2-3, with 9 bases aligning to TRBD2. From germline, CDR1 is SGHRS and CDR2 YFSETQ. V lost 4 bases and J lost 6; bases outside the gene matches: 12. The CDR3 has 16 amino acids. CDR3 amino acids: CASSPASSGRSDTQYF. DNA for the CDR3: TGCGCCAGCAGCCCCGCCTCCAGCGGGAGGTCGGATACGCAGTATTTT.

CDR3 sequence (DNA): TGCGCCAGCAGCCAAGACCCCACCCGGACAGGGAGCACTGAAGCTTTCTTT. Translated, it gives CASSQDPTRTGSTEAFF. J is TRBJ1-1 and V is TRBV4-3, with 8 bases fitting TRBD1. The J segment lost 4 bases and the V segment lost 0 bases, leaving 10 bases of the junction unmatched. Germline CDR1 and CDR2: LGHNA and YSLEER. This CDR3 is 17 amino acids long.